This T cell receptor beta chain was observed in a study of blood T cell repertoires in COVID-19. For the study at large: Acute and convalescent COVID-19 specimens originated in the United States, Italy and Spain.

TCRdb keeps only in-frame clones here, not all; method: immunoSEQ multiplex PCR. The data hold fewer than 90,000 clones, with around 75% observed a single time. The V gene lost 5 bases and the J gene lost 6 bases, with 16 bases spanning the gap. This CDR3 is 14 amino acids long. The germline V gene encodes CDR1 LNHDA and CDR2 SQIVND (reference sequence). This clone has just a few counts. The clonotype originates from a woman aged 50 to 60 with acute or convalescent COVID-19. Source material: peripheral blood. This chain joins TRBV19 and TRBJ1-2, with D perhaps TRBD1 (5 bases). CDR3 in DNA: TGTGCCAGTAGTCGTCTCCAGGGAGGAGATGGCTACACCTTC. It translates to CASSRLQGGDGYTF.